This T cell receptor (beta chain) comes out of a study of response to subunit inactivated influenza vaccine. This clonotype was recorded many times. As yet, its antigen is unknown. MiXCR, applied by TCRdb to the RT-PCR reads, yields one record per CDR3 protein. The sample carries roughly 700,000 distinct CDR3 sequences, around 14% recorded once. The germline CDR1 and CDR2 sequences are SQVTM and ANQGSEA. V dropped 2 bases and J dropped 6 bases, with 6 bases sitting between them. The CDR3 runs to 11 residues. Study results and caveats: Every seasonal influenza vaccination brings in few new T cells, the authors suggested.

The material sequenced was PBMCs from blood, taken 12 days after vaccination. The TCR was taken from a man aged 50-60 years who received an inactivated influenza vaccine. The chain employs TRBV29-1 and TRBJ2-3; no clear D. Written as DNA, the CDR3 is TGCAGCGTTGAATTGGGGGATACGCAGTATTTT. Its translation is CSVELGDTQYF.